A selection of T cell receptor beta chains follows, all from one sample in a study of blood T cell repertoires in COVID-19. Sequencing was performed with immunoSEQ multiplex PCR; in TCRdb, only in-frame clones are kept and a portion is missing. The sample yields approximately 200,000 clones, roughly four fifths seen once. The specimen was peripheral blood. These TCRs come from a woman aged 55-70 years with acute or convalescent COVID-19. The CDR3 runs from the conserved cysteine through the conserved F or W. A D gene is named only where the DNA matches it firmly. The size entry is marked missing in some rows and otherwise reads once, few, many or a size class.

TRBJ2-1,TRBV19,TRBD2,few,CASSITFLAGASSYNEQFF,TGTGCCAGTAGTATCACGTTTCTAGCGGGGGCGAGCTCCTACAATGAGCAGTTCTTC
TRBJ1-1,TRBV19,TRBD1,-,CASSTRTGGYTEAFF,TGTGCCAGTAGTACAAGGACAGGGGGGTACACTGAAGCTTTCTTT
TRBJ1-4,TRBV25-1,-,-,CASSETGWDRKLFF,TGTGCCAGCAGTGAAACAGGGTGGGATCGAAAACTGTTTTTT
TRBJ1-2,TRBV28,-,-,CATLPGRHYGYTF,TGTGCCACCCTCCCAGGGCGTCACTATGGCTACACCTTC
TRBJ2-3,TRBV7-2,TRBD1,-,CASRRGQGYTDTQYF,TGTGCCAGCAGACGGGGACAGGGCTACACAGATACGCAGTATTTT
TRBJ2-1,TRBV5-1,TRBD2,-,CASSLAGVYGEQFF,TGCGCCAGCAGTCTAGCGGGGGTTTATGGGGAGCAGTTCTTC
TRBJ2-7,TRBV5-4,-,-,CASSLAGARGEQYF,TGTGCCAGCAGCTTGGCAGGGGCGCGAGGCGAGCAGTACTTC
TRBJ2-5,TRBV10-2,TRBD2,-,CASRALGLAGIETQYF,TGCGCCAGCCGCGCTCTGGGACTAGCGGGGATAGAGACCCAGTACTTC
TRBJ1-6,TRBV5-4,TRBD1,-,CASSPGQGAINSPLHF,TGTGCCAGCAGCCCGGGACAGGGGGCGATTAATTCACCCCTCCACTTT
TRBJ2-2,TRBV9,-,once,CASSPPNSGELFF,TGTGCCAGCAGCCCCCCAAACAGCGGGGAGCTGTTTTTT
TRBJ1-3,TRBV18,-,-,CASSPPRGNSGNTIYF,TGTGCCAGCTCACCCCCGAGAGGGAACTCTGGAAACACCATATATTTT
TRBJ1-1,TRBV20-1,-,-,CSASFRVQGTEAFF,TGCAGTGCTAGTTTCCGGGTACAGGGCACTGAAGCTTTCTTT
TRBJ2-3,TRBV2,TRBD2,-,CASRTSGGLTDTQYF,TGTGCCAGCCGAACAAGCGGGGGGCTCACAGATACGCAGTATTTT
TRBJ1-2,TRBV19,TRBD1,once,CASSITGASALYGYTF,TGTGCCAGTAGTATTACAGGGGCCTCAGCCCTCTATGGCTACACCTTC
TRBJ1-2,TRBV28,-,-,CASSYGTVYRYTF,TGTGCCAGCAGTTACGGGACTGTTTATCGCTACACCTTC
TRBJ1-6,TRBV5-1,-,-,CASSLVRGNYNSPLHF,TGCGCCAGCAGCTTGGTTAGGGGTAACTATAATTCACCCCTCCACTTT
TRBJ2-1,TRBV4-2,TRBD2,-,CASSQASGVGYNEQFF,TGTGCCAGCAGCCAAGCTAGCGGGGTAGGGTACAATGAGCAGTTCTTC
TRBJ2-5,TRBV2,-,-,CASQGEAIQETQYF,TGTGCCAGCCAGGGGGAGGCTATACAAGAGACCCAGTACTTC